This TCR beta chain was sequenced during a study of blood T cell repertoires in COVID-19. As for the study in general: Italy, Spain and the United States were the sources of the convalescent and acute COVID-19 samples. The analysed material was cDNA or gDNA that came from T cells, B-cell-depleted T cells, or PBMCs.

Study processing details: From reference gene primer amplification, estimates of nucleated cell counts were derived. Clones were read by immunoSEQ multiplex PCR, and TCRdb kept only the in-frame ones, dropping some. Clone size and the V and J calls come from that table; the DNA yielded D and trimming. The sample has over 60,000 clones; around 90% are singletons. The CDR3 covers 20 residues. Trimming took 0 bases from V and 7 from J; bases not matched to a gene: 16. Germline CDR1 reads SGHVS; CDR2 reads FQNEAQ. Sequencing was done on a sample of peripheral blood. This rearrangement joins TRBV7-8 to TRBJ2-7, with 15 nucleotides matching TRBD2. The receptor was isolated from a man aged 50-59 years with acute or convalescent COVID-19. CDR3 sequence: CASSLAATMIPGLAGGEQYF. The CDR3 region has the DNA TGTGCCAGCAGCTTAGCGGCCACGATGATACCGGGACTAGCGGGAGGAGAGCAGTACTTC. Variable domain in full (rest from reference TRBV7-8 and TRBJ2-7): GAGVSQSPRYKVAKRGQDVALRCDPISGHVSLFWYQQALGQGPEFLTYFQNEAQLDKSGLPSDRFFAERPEGSVSTLKIQRTQQEDSAVYLCASSLAATMIPGLAGGEQYFGPGTRLTVT.